This T cell receptor beta chain was observed in a study of PD-1 blockade in classical Hodgkin lymphoma. The study's findings and limits: Why repertoires differed is undefined; disease activity or prior therapy possibly contributed.

Here immunoSEQ multiplex PCR was the method, and the copy in TCRdb shows in-frame clones only, minus some. The sample holds tens of thousands of clones, about 90% seen once. The germline V and J ends were trimmed by 0 bases and 7 bases, with 10 bases remaining between them. Germline V gives CDR1 SGHRS, CDR2 YFSETQ. This CDR3 is built from 14 residues. Concerning this clone: Its specificity is not known. Distinct nucleotide sequences in the sample also encode this CDR3.

Documented time point: cycle 4 day 1 (C4D1), after less than seven weeks of nivolumab. There was relapse after autologous stem cell transplantation in every patient, and there was variation in brentuximab vedotin exposure. CD4+ T cells were purified from thawed PBMCs by negative selection. Sequencing used CD4+ T cells from blood, obtained before the fourth cycle of nivolumab. The chain couples TRBV5-1 to TRBJ1-4, with D tentatively TRBD1 (5 bases). The sequence was obtained from a human donor with classical Hodgkin lymphoma. CDR3 bases: TGCGCCAGCAGCTTGGAGTGGGGACGTGAAAAACTGTTTTTT. Its translation: CASSLEWGREKLFF.